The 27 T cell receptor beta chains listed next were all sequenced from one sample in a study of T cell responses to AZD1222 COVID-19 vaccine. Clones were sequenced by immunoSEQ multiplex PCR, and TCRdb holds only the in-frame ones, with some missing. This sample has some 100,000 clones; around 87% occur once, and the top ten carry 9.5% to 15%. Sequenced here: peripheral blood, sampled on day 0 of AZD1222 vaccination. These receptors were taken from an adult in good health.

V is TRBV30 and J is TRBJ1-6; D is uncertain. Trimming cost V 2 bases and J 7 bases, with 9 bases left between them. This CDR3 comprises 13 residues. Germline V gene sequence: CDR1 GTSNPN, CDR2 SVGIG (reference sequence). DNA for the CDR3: TGTGCCTGGAGTCGGACGGTGAATTCACCCCTCCACTTT. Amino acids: CAWSRTVNSPLHF.

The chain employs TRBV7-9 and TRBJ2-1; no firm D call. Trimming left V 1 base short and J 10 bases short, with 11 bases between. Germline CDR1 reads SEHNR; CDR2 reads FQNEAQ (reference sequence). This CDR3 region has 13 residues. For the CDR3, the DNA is TGTGCCAGCAGCTTAGAACGCCCTTTAGAGCAGTTCTTC. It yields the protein CASSLERPLEQFF.

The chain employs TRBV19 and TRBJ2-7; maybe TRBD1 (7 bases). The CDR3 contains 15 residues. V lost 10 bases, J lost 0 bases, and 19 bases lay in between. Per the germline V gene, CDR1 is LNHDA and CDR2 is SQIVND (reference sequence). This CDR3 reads CATTTGAGGSYEQYF. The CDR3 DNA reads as TGTGCCACTACTACAGGGGCCGGGGGCTCCTACGAGCAGTACTTC.

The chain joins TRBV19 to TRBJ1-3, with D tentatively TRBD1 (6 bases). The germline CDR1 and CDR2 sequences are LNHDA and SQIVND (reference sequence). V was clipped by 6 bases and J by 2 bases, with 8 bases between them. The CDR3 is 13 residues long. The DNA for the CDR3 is TGTGCCAGTAGAAGGGACACTGGAAACACCATATATTTT. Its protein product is CASRRDTGNTIYF.

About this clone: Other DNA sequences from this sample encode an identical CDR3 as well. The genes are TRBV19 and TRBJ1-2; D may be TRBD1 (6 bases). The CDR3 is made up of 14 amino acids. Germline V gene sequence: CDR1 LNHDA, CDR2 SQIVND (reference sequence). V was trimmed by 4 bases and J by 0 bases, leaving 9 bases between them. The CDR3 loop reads CASSKQGTNYGYTF. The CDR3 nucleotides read TGTGCCAGTAGTAAACAGGGAACTAACTATGGCTACACCTTC.

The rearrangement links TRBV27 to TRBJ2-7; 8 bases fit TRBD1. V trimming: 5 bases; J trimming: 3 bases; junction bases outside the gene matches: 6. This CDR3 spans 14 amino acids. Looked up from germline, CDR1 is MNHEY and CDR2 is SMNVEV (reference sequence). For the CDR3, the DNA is TGTGCCAGCAGTGGGAAAGGACAGGGCTACGAGCAGTACTTC. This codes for CASSGKGQGYEQYF.

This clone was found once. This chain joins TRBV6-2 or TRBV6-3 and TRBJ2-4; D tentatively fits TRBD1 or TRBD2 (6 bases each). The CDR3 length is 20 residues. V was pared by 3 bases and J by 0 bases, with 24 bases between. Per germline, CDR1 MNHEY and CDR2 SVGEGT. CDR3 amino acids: CASSYVSKGGDYLAKNIQYF. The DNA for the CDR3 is TGTGCCAGCAGTTATGTGTCCAAGGGGGGTGACTACCTAGCCAAAAACATTCAGTACTTC.

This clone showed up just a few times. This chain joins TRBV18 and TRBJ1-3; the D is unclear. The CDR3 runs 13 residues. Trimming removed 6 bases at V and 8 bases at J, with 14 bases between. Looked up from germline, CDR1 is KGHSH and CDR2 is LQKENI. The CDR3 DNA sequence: TGTGCCAGCTCCCAGGAGGGCTGGGACACCATATATTTT. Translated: CASSQEGWDTIYF.

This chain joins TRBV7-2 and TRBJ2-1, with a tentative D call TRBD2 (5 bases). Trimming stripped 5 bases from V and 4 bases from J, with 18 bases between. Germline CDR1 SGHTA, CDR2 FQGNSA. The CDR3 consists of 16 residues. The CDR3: CASSRESGRVYNEQFF. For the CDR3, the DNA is TGTGCCAGCAGCCGCGAGAGCGGTCGGGTTTACAATGAGCAGTTCTTC.

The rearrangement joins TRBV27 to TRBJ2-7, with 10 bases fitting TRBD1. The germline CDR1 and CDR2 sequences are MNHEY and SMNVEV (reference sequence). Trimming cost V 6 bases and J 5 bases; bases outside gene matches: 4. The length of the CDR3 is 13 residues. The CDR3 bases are TGTGCCAGCAGAAGGACAGGGGGAAACGAGCAGTACTTC. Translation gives CASRRTGGNEQYF.

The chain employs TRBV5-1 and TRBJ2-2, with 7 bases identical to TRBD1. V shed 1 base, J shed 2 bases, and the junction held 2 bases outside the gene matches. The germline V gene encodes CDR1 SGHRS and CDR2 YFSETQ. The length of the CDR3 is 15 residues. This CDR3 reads CASSLTGVNTGELFF. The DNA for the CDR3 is TGCGCCAGCAGCTTGACAGGGGTCAACACCGGGGAGCTGTTTTTT. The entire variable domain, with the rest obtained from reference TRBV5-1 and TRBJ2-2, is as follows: KAGVTQTPRYLIKTRGQQVTLSCSPISGHRSVSWYQQTPGQGLQFLFEYFSETQRNKGNFPGRFSGRQFSNSRSEMNVSTLELGDSALYLCASSLTGVNTGELFFGEGSRLTVL.

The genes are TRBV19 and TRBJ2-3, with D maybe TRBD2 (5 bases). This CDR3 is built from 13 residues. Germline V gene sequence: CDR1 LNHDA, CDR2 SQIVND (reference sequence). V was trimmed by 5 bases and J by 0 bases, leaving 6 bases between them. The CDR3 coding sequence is TGTGCCAGTAGTTTAGCGAGCACAGATACGCAGTATTTT. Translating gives CASSLASTDTQYF. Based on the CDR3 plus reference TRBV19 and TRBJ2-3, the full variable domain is DGGITQSPKYLFRKEGQNVTLSCEQNLNHDAMYWYRQDPGQGLRLIYYSQIVNDFQKGDIAEGYSVSREKKESFPLTVTSAQKNPTAFYLCASSLASTDTQYFGPGTRLTVL.

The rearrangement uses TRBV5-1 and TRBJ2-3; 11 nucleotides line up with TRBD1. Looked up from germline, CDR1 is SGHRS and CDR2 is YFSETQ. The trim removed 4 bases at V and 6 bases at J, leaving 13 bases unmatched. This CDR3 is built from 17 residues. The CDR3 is CASSPWTGGNSYDTQYF. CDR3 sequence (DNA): TGCGCCAGCAGCCCGTGGACAGGGGGCAACTCCTACGATACGCAGTATTTT.

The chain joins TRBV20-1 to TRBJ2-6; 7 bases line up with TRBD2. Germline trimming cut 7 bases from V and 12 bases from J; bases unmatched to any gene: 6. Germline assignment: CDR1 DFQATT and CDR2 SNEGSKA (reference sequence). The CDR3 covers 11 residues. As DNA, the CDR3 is TGCAGTGTTGCGGGGGATGTCGTCCTGACTTTC. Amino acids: CSVAGDVVLTF.

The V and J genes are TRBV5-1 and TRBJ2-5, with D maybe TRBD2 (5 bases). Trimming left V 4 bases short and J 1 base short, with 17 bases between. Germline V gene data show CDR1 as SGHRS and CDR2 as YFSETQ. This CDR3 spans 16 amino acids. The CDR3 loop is CASSLGQVLAQETQYF. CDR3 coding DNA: TGCGCCAGCAGCCTTGGCCAAGTCCTAGCCCAAGAGACCCAGTACTTC.

CDR3 coding DNA: TGTGCCAGCAGTTACACCACAGGGGTTACTTCCTACGAGCAGTACTTC. Its protein product is CASSYTTGVTSYEQYF. The chain recombines TRBV27 with TRBJ2-7; 7 positions agree with TRBD1. There are 16 residues in the CDR3. The germline V gene has CDR1 MNHEY and CDR2 SMNVEV (reference sequence). Germline trimming cut 4 bases from V and 1 base from J; bases unmatched to any gene: 10.

This CDR3 reads CASSPQPSGLTDTQYF. The CDR3 DNA reads TGTGCCAGCTCACCACAGCCTAGCGGACTCACAGATACGCAGTATTTT. The chain recombines TRBV18 with TRBJ2-3, with TRBD2 matching over 7 bases. J gave up 2 bases and V 1 base, and 6 bases lay outside the gene matches. The CDR3 covers 16 residues. Germline values: CDR1 KGHSH, CDR2 LQKENI.

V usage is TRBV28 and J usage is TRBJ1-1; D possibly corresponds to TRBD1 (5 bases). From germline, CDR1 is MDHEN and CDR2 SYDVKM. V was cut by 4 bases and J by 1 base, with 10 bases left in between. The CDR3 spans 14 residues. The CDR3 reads CASSSSDRNTEAFF. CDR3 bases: TGTGCCAGCAGTTCCTCCGACAGGAACACTGAAGCTTTCTTT. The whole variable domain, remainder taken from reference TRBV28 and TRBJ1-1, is DVKVTQSSRYLVKRTGEKVFLECVQDMDHENMFWYRQDPGLGLRLIYFSYDVKMKEKGDIPEGYSVSREKKERFSLILESASTNQTSMYLCASSSSDRNTEAFFGQGTRLTVV.

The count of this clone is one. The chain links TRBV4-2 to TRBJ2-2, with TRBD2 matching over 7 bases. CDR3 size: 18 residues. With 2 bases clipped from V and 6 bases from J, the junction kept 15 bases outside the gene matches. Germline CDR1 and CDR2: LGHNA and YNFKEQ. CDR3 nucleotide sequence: TGTGCCAGCAGCCAAAGGCCTCGGGGCGGGGGAACCCCCGGGGAGCTGTTTTTT. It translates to CASSQRPRGGGTPGELFF.

The chain's CDR3 is CASSRLAGLYNEQFF. CDR3 coding DNA: TGTGCCAGCAGTCGACTAGCGGGCCTATACAATGAGCAGTTCTTC. This rearrangement joins TRBV28 to TRBJ2-1; 10 nucleotides agree with TRBD2. There are 15 residues in the CDR3. Trimming removed 5 bases from V and 4 bases from J; junction bases left unmatched: 5. Germline V gene data show CDR1 as MDHEN and CDR2 as SYDVKM. Full variable domain (outside the CDR3, taken from reference TRBV28 and TRBJ2-1): DVKVTQSSRYLVKRTGEKVFLECVQDMDHENMFWYRQDPGLGLRLIYFSYDVKMKEKGDIPEGYSVSREKKERFSLILESASTNQTSMYLCASSRLAGLYNEQFFGPGTRLTVL.

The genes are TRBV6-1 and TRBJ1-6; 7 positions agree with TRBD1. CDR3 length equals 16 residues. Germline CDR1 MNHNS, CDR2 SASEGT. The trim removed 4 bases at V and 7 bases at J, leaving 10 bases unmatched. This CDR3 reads CASSATTGFGNSPLHF. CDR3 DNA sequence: TGTGCCAGCAGTGCCACGACAGGGTTCGGCAATTCACCCCTCCACTTT.

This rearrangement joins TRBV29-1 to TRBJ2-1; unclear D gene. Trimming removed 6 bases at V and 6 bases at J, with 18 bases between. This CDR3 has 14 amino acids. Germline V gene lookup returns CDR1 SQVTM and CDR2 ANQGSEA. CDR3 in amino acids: CSVKQRNGINEQFF. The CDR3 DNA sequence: TGCAGCGTAAAACAACGGAATGGAATCAATGAGCAGTTCTTC.

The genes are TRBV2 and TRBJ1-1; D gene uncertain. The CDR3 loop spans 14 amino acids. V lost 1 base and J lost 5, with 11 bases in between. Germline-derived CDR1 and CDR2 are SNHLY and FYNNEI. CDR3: CASSEVGGWTEAFF. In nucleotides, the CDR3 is TGTGCCAGCAGTGAAGTCGGAGGGTGGACTGAAGCTTTCTTT.

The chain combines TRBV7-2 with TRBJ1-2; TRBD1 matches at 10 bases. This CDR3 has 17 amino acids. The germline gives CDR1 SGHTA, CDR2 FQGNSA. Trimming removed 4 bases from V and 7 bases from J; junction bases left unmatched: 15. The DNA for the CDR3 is TGTGCCAGCAGCTCAAACATTGGGGGACAGGGGTCAGGTGGCTACACCTTC. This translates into CASSSNIGGQGSGGYTF.

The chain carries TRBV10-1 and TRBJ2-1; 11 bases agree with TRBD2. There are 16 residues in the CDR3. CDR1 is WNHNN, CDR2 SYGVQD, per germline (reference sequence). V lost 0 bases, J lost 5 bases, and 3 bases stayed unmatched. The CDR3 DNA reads TGCGCCAGCAGTGAGTCGGCTAGCGGGAGGAACAATGAGCAGTTCTTC. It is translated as CASSESASGRNNEQFF.

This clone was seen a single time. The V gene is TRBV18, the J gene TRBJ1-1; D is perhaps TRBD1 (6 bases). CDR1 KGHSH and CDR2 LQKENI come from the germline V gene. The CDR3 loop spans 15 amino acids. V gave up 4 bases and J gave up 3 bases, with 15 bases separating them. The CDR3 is CASSRAVDRDTEAFF. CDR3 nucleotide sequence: TGTGCCAGCTCACGGGCTGTGGACAGAGACACTGAAGCTTTCTTT.

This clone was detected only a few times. For the CDR3, the DNA is TGTGCCAGCAGCTCTTCCGGGACTAGTCCTAATGAGCAGTTCTTC. Protein product: CASSSSGTSPNEQFF. This rearrangement joins TRBV7-3 to TRBJ2-1; TRBD2 matches 8 bases. J lost 7 bases, V lost 4 bases, and 9 bases had no gene match. The CDR3 runs 15 residues. In germline, CDR1 is SGHTA, CDR2 FQGTGA.